The 10 T cell receptor beta chains below come from one sample, sequenced in a study of PD-1 blockade in classical Hodgkin lymphoma. Profiled with immunoSEQ multiplex PCR; TCRdb holds only in-frame clones, not every one. The sample yields approximately 160,000 clones, under 85% seen once. The patients all showed relapse after autologous stem cell transplantation, while their brentuximab vedotin exposure varied. The sequencing here drew on peripheral blood mononuclear cells (PBMCs), taken before the second cycle of nivolumab. These receptors all stem from a human donor with classical Hodgkin lymphoma.

Here the CDR3 DNA reads TGTGCCAGCAGCTTGACTAGCACAGATACGCAGTATTTT. It translates to CASSLTSTDTQYF. V is TRBV5-6 and J is TRBJ2-3; D unclear. The CDR3 loop spans 13 amino acids. V was shortened by 1 base and J by 0 bases, with 3 bases between the two germline ends. The germline V gene has CDR1 SGHDT and CDR2 YYEEEE.

The rearrangement links TRBV14 to TRBJ2-1; 11 positions agree with TRBD1. The CDR3 has 16 amino acids. Per the germline V gene, CDR1 is SGHDN and CDR2 is FVKESK. J gave up 3 bases and V 2 bases, and 3 bases lay outside the gene matches. CDR3 bases: TGTGCCAGCAGCCAACTAGGGACAGGGGGCTACAATGAGCAGTTCTTC. This sequence encodes CASSQLGTGGYNEQFF.

This clone has a handful of counts. This sequence joins TRBV7-2 and TRBJ1-2; TRBD1 matches 8 bases. Germline V gene data show CDR1 as SGHTA and CDR2 as FQGNSA. This CDR3 is built from 18 residues. The V segment lost 5 bases and the J segment 6 bases; nucleotides outside the gene matches: 20. The CDR3 protein is CASSPRTGLSFIIDGYTF. For the CDR3, the DNA is TGTGCCAGCAGCCCGAGGACAGGGTTATCTTTCATTATCGATGGCTACACCTTC.

In this sample, this clone turned up a few times. The V and J genes are TRBV7-9 and TRBJ1-1; no definite D call. The V end was cut by 3 bases, the J end by 4 bases, with 6 bases between. The CDR3 consists of 12 residues. CDR1 and CDR2 (germline): SEHNR, FQNEAQ (reference sequence). CDR3 residues: CASSLSATEAFF. CDR3 DNA: TGTGCCAGCAGCTTGAGCGCCACTGAAGCTTTCTTT.

This chain uses TRBV5-6 with TRBJ2-7, with D possibly matching TRBD1 (6 bases). CDR1 is SGHDT and CDR2 is YYEEEE in the germline V gene. The CDR3 extends over 15 amino acids. Trimming took off 4 bases at V and 3 bases at J, with 17 bases between the two ends. CDR3 coding DNA: TGTGCCAGCAGCCCGAGGGGGTTAGAGGACTACGAGCAGTACTTC. This encodes CASSPRGLEDYEQYF.

The chain recombines TRBV29-1 with TRBJ2-3; D unresolved. CDR3 length: 12 amino acids. Deletions cut 2 bases from V and 2 bases from J, with 5 bases between. The germline V gene has CDR1 SQVTM and CDR2 ANQGSEA. CDR3 DNA sequence: TGCAGCGTTGAAAAGGACACAGATACGCAGTATTTT. Its protein is CSVEKDTDTQYF.

The rearrangement links TRBV7-2 to TRBJ2-7; no definite D call. The CDR3 consists of 12 residues. Germline V CDR1 and CDR2: SGHTA, FQGNSA. V was pared by 3 bases and J by 5 bases, with 8 bases between. The CDR3 loop reads CASSFVRDEQYF. The CDR3, as DNA: TGTGCCAGCAGCTTTGTACGCGACGAGCAGTACTTC. Together with reference TRBV7-2 and TRBJ2-7, the CDR3 gives the full variable domain: GAGVSQSPSNKVTEKGKDVELRCDPISGHTALYWYRQSLGQGLEFLIYFQGNSAPDKSGLPSDRFSAERTGGSVSTLTIQRTQQEDSAVYLCASSFVRDEQYFGPGTRLTVT.

This chain links TRBV6-6 with TRBJ2-7; a possible D gene is TRBD1 (5 bases). Trimming stripped 4 bases from V and 5 bases from J, with 12 bases between. This CDR3 is built from 13 residues. CDR1 and CDR2 (germline): MNHNY, SVGAGI (reference sequence). In nucleotides, the CDR3 is TGTGCCAGCAGTTGGGGCCCAGGAAACGAGCAGTACTTC. Protein sequence: CASSWGPGNEQYF.

This clone was counted ten times or more. The rearrangement joins TRBV28 to TRBJ2-7; TRBD2 aligns across 13 bases. V lost 4 bases, J lost 3 bases, and 9 bases stayed unmatched. This CDR3 contains 17 residues. CDR1 and CDR2 (germline): MDHEN, SYDVKM. The CDR3 loop reads CASSSLRTSGGSYEQYF. CDR3 bases: TGTGCCAGCAGTTCGCTCCGGACTAGCGGGGGCAGCTACGAGCAGTACTTC.

The CDR3 sequence: CSVDLKAAWETQYF. DNA of the CDR3: TGCAGCGTTGACCTCAAGGCTGCGTGGGAGACCCAGTACTTC. The chain carries TRBV29-1 and TRBJ2-5; D gene ambiguous. The CDR3 runs 14 residues. Germline loops: CDR1 SQVTM, CDR2 ANQGSEA. V lost 3 bases and J lost 5, with 16 bases in between.